These T cell receptor beta chains were read from a single sample in a study of human T cells and chemical hapten exposure. TCRdb re-derived calls from the RACE reads in MiXCR, one entry per CDR3 protein. The data hold 13,000 to 15,000 distinct CDR3 sequences, with about 15% observed a single time. Sample: whole blood, taken in connection with sensitization to the hapten diphenylcyclopropenone (DPC). These TCRs come from a woman between 25 and 40 years old with alopecia areata. Some clones in this sample may be carry-over from other donors' samples. CDR3s include the opening cysteine and the closing phenylalanine or tryptophan. Fields, in order: V gene, clone size, J gene, D gene, CDR3 protein, CDR3 DNA. D genes are given only for firm matches. Not every row has a clone size; where given, it reads once, few, many or a size class.

>TRBV11-2|many|TRBJ1-2|TRBD1
CASSLRTGVGGYTF
TGTGCCAGCAGCTTGCGGACAGGGGTGGGCGGCTACACCTTC
>TRBV20-1|medium-sized|TRBJ2-1|TRBD2
CSARATNTSGRYNEQFF
TGCAGTGCTAGAGCCACCAATACTAGCGGGAGGTACAATGAGCAGTTCTTC
>TRBV6-5|medium-sized|TRBJ1-4|.
CASSPHLTGSNEKLFF
TGTGCCAGCAGTCCCCACCTAACAGGATCTAATGAAAAACTGTTTTTT
>TRBV18|many|TRBJ1-6|TRBD1
CASSPRDRDSPLHF
TGTGCCAGCTCACCACGGGACAGGGACTCACCCCTCCACTTT
>TRBV6-2/TRBV6-3|many|TRBJ2-5|TRBD2
CASSLFSGRETQYF
TGTGCCAGCAGTTTATTTAGCGGGAGAGAGACCCAGTACTTC
>TRBV6-6|many|TRBJ1-5|.
CASSYLQGKNQPQHF
TGTGCCAGCAGTTACTTACAGGGAAAGAATCAGCCCCAGCATTTT
>TRBV6-4|many|TRBJ2-1|TRBD2
CASSPGTSGTYEQFF
TGTGCCAGCAGCCCTGGGACTAGCGGTACCTATGAGCAGTTCTTC
>TRBV20-1|.|TRBJ2-7|TRBD1
CSAIRQGIVYEQYF
TGCAGTGCTATTCGACAGGGAATCGTCTACGAGCAGTACTTC
>TRBV12-3/TRBV12-4|few|TRBJ2-7|TRBD2
CASRLAGAYEQYF
TGTGCCAGCAGACTAGCGGGGGCCTACGAGCAGTACTTC